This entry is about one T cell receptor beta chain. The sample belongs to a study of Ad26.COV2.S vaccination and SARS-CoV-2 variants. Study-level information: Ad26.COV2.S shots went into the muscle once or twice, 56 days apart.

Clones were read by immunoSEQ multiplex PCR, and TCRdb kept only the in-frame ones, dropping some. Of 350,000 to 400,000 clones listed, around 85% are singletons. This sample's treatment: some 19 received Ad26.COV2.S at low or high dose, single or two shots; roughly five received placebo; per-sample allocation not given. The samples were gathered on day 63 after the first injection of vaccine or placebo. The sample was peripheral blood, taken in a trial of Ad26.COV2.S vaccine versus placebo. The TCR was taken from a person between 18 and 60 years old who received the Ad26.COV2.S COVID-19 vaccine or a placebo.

The CDR3 reads CASSLSGGGGYTF. CDR3 in DNA: TGTGCCAGCAGCTTGTCAGGGGGCGGAGGCTACACCTTC. V gene TRBV5-6 combines with J gene TRBJ1-2, with 8 bases that match TRBD1. The CDR3 loop spans 13 amino acids. Germline V gene lookup returns CDR1 SGHDT and CDR2 YYEEEE. Trimming at V came to 1 base and at J to 8 bases, leaving 4 bases not matched to a gene.